These 16 T cell receptor beta chains originate from one sample sequenced in a study of blood T cell repertoires in COVID-19. Here immunoSEQ multiplex PCR was the method, and the copy in TCRdb shows in-frame clones only, minus some. The data contain over 300,000 clones, approximately 84% of them singletons. Input material: PBMCs or T cells enriched from blood (not recorded which). Receptors were obtained from a woman aged 18-30 years who had recovered from COVID-19.

The genes are TRBV27 and TRBJ1-2; the D gene is possibly TRBD1 (6 bases). Trimming left V 6 bases short and J 8 bases short, with 19 bases between. There are 14 residues in the CDR3. Germline V gives CDR1 MNHEY, CDR2 SMNVEV (reference sequence). The CDR3 nucleotides are TGTGCCAGCAGAACGAACAGGGAGCGGCCGGGCTACACCTTC. Residues: CASRTNRERPGYTF.

V gene TRBV27 combines with J gene TRBJ2-4; perhaps TRBD2 as D (5 bases). The length of the CDR3 is 17 residues. The germline V and J ends were trimmed by 4 bases and 0 bases, with 16 bases remaining between them. The germline V gene encodes CDR1 MNHEY and CDR2 SMNVEV (reference sequence). This CDR3 reads CASSSSIARVAKNIQYF. CDR3 sequence (DNA): TGTGCCAGCAGTTCATCAATAGCGAGAGTAGCCAAAAACATTCAGTACTTC.

There are a few counts of this clone. The chain combines TRBV7-9 with TRBJ1-5, with 7 bases that match TRBD1. The CDR3 is 15 residues long. V gave up 0 bases and J gave up 7 bases; unmatched junction bases: 6. Germline-derived CDR1 and CDR2 are SEHNR and FQNEAQ (reference sequence). The chain's CDR3 is CASSLAGGAWQPQHF. CDR3 nucleotide sequence: TGTGCCAGCAGCTTAGCAGGGGGCGCCTGGCAGCCCCAGCATTTT.

V usage is TRBV5-6 and J usage is TRBJ1-2, with 7 bases fitting TRBD1. This CDR3 comprises 14 residues. Unmatched junction bases numbered 3, after V lost 2 bases and J lost 2 bases. The germline V gene encodes CDR1 SGHDT and CDR2 YYEEEE. CDR3 nucleotides: TGTGCCAGCAGCTTAGGACAGGACAACTATGGCTACACCTTC. This codes for CASSLGQDNYGYTF.

The chain couples TRBV6-6 to TRBJ1-5; maybe TRBD1 (6 bases). The CDR3 is 15 residues long. With 10 bases removed from V and 0 bases from J, the gap between germline ends came to 16 bases. The germline CDR1 and CDR2 sequences are MNHNY and SVGAGI (reference sequence). The CDR3 region has the DNA TGTGCCACCATGACAGGAGACCATAGCAATCAGCCCCAGCATTTT. Its translation: CATMTGDHSNQPQHF.

The sample holds one count of this clone. The chain has TRBV5-5 and TRBJ2-5, with D unresolved. Trimming removed 2 bases from V and 4 bases from J, with 12 bases in between. Germline CDR1 SGHKS, CDR2 YYEKEE (reference sequence). This CDR3 has 14 amino acids. The CDR3 region has the DNA TGTGCCAGCAGCTTCGATGGCAGTACAGAGACCCAGTACTTC. Amino acid sequence: CASSFDGSTETQYF. Full variable domain (missing parts from reference TRBV5-5 and TRBJ2-5): DAGVTQSPTHLIKTRGQQVTLRCSPISGHKSVSWYQQVLGQGPQFIFQYYEKEERGRGNFPDRFSARQFPNYSSELNVNALLLGDSALYLCASSFDGSTETQYFGPGTRLLVL.

The chain uses TRBV15 and TRBJ1-5; no definite D call. This CDR3 region has 18 residues. The V gene's germline CDR1 is LNHNV and CDR2 YYDKDF (reference sequence). With 4 bases removed from V and 2 bases from J, the gap between germline ends came to 21 bases. The CDR3 nucleotides are TGTGCCACCAGCAACGGCACTACCCTCGTTGGTGGCAATCAGCCCCAGCATTTT. Translation: CATSNGTTLVGGNQPQHF. Supplemented by reference TRBV15 and TRBJ1-5, the full variable domain reads DAMVIQNPRYQVTQFGKPVTLSCSQTLNHNVMYWYQQKSSQAPKLLFHYYDKDFNNEADTPDNFQSRRPNTSFCFLDIRSPGLGDTAMYLCATSNGTTLVGGNQPQHFGDGTRLSIL.

This clone was found once. CDR3: CASSQTLAGDEQFF. The DNA for the CDR3 is TGCGCCAGCAGCCAGACCCTAGCGGGCGATGAGCAGTTCTTC. V is TRBV4-1 and J is TRBJ2-1; TRBD2 agrees at 8 bases. The V gene's germline CDR1 is MGHRA and CDR2 YSYEKL. This CDR3 region has 14 residues. The ends lost 3 bases at V and 8 bases at J; junction bases unmatched: 6.

The chain couples TRBV19 to TRBJ1-5; D possibly corresponds to TRBD1 (6 bases). Trimming left V 5 bases short and J 0 bases short, with 11 bases between. The CDR3 extends over 15 amino acids. Germline V gene sequence: CDR1 LNHDA, CDR2 SQIVND (reference sequence). CDR3 sequence reads: CASSGTPDSNQPQHF. The CDR3 region has the DNA TGTGCCAGTAGTGGGACACCGGATAGCAATCAGCCCCAGCATTTT.

V is TRBV9 and J is TRBJ2-3, with D perhaps matching TRBD1 (7 bases). The CDR3 spans 15 residues. Trimming pared 1 base from V and 4 bases from J, leaving 13 bases between. Germline CDR1 SGDLS, CDR2 YYNGEE. The CDR3: CASSVLGRGADTQYF. The CDR3 coding sequence is TGTGCCAGCAGCGTACTGGGCAGGGGGGCAGATACGCAGTATTTT.

The V and J genes are TRBV10-3 and TRBJ1-3; D is perhaps TRBD1 (5 bases). Trimming left V 5 bases short and J 0 bases short, with 14 bases between. CDR3 length equals 16 residues. Germline V lookup: CDR1 ENHRY, CDR2 SYGVKD. The CDR3 DNA is TGTGCCATCAGTTCCACCGACAGATTCTCTGGAAACACCATATATTTT. Its translation: CAISSTDRFSGNTIYF.

The V call is TRBV7-2, the J call TRBJ2-7; a weak D match, TRBD1 (6 bases). The CDR3 length is 14 residues. Trimming took 6 bases from V and 2 from J, leaving 14 bases between them. The germline gives CDR1 SGHTA, CDR2 FQGNSA. The CDR3: CASRLVQGTYEQYF. The CDR3 DNA reads as TGTGCCAGCAGACTCGTACAGGGAACCTACGAGCAGTACTTC. Filled out from reference TRBV7-2 and TRBJ2-7, the complete variable domain reads GAGVSQSPSNKVTEKGKDVELRCDPISGHTALYWYRQSLGQGLEFLIYFQGNSAPDKSGLPSDRFSAERTGGSVSTLTIQRTQQEDSAVYLCASRLVQGTYEQYFGPGTRLTVT.

V is TRBV6-2 or TRBV6-3 and J is TRBJ1-5; D is ambiguous. Germline-derived CDR1 and CDR2 are MNHEY and SVGEGT. Trimming cost V 1 base and J 2 bases, with 6 bases left between them. The CDR3 extends over 14 amino acids. CDR3 in DNA: TGTGCCAGCAGTTACTACAGTGGCAATCAGCCCCAGCATTTT. Amino acid sequence: CASSYYSGNQPQHF.

The chain is built from TRBV10-2 and TRBJ1-5, with D perhaps TRBD1 (5 bases). Germline V gives CDR1 WSHSY, CDR2 SAAADI. The V end was cut by 5 bases, the J end by 0 bases, with 8 bases between. CDR3 size: 14 residues. CDR3 amino acids: CASSRGYSNQPQHF. CDR3 sequence (DNA): TGCGCCAGCAGTAGGGGTTATAGCAATCAGCCCCAGCATTTT.

This CDR3 reads CASSPRGENTEAFF. The DNA of the CDR3 is TGTGCCAGCAGTCCCAGGGGGGAGAACACTGAAGCTTTCTTT. The V gene is TRBV27, the J gene TRBJ1-1, with 7 bases identical to TRBD1. Trimming at V came to 5 bases and at J to 1 base, leaving 4 bases not matched to a gene. Germline values: CDR1 MNHEY, CDR2 SMNVEV (reference sequence). The CDR3 length is 14 residues.

The CDR3: CASSQDSGTVSGNTIYF. In nucleotides, the CDR3 is TGCGCCAGCAGCCAAGATAGTGGGACAGTCTCTGGAAACACCATATATTTT. V usage is TRBV4-1 and J usage is TRBJ1-3; 7 bases align to TRBD1. The CDR3 contains 17 residues. Trimming removed 0 bases from V and 0 bases from J; junction bases left unmatched: 5. Looked up from germline, CDR1 is MGHRA and CDR2 is YSYEKL.